Below, 25 T cell receptor beta chains from the same sample are listed, as sequenced in a study of Graves' ophthalmopathy and Graves' hyperthyroidism. Amplifying from RNA transcripts, the study obtained TCR beta CDR3 regions. Second-round multiplex PCR came after a first-round RT-PCR that employed HTBI primers. TCRdb re-analysed the multiplex PCR reads in MiXCR, keeping a single row per CDR3 protein. The data contain 350,000 to 450,000 distinct CDR3 sequences, more than 20% of them singletons. Material for sequencing was peripheral blood. These receptor sequences come from a woman aged 18 to 35 with stable Graves' hyperthyroidism.

A few counts support this clonotype. This may be a read error, as it is one base from a much larger clone. Here the CDR3 DNA reads TGTGCCACCAGTGAATCCGGGACAGGCTATTCTAACTATGGCTGCGCCTTC. The encoded protein is CATSESGTGYSNYGCAF. The V call is TRBV24-1, the J call TRBJ1-2; TRBD1 agrees at 8 bases. The CDR3 runs to 17 residues. The germline CDR1 and CDR2 sequences are KGHDR and SFDVKD.

This clonotype was seen many times. This rearrangement joins TRBV4-3 to TRBJ1-1; the D is unclear. This CDR3 has 15 residues. CDR1 LGHNA and CDR2 YSLEER come from the germline V gene. Trimming shortened V by 0 bases and J by 0 bases, and 8 bases separated the two germline ends. The CDR3 loop is CASSQEASMNTEAFF. CDR3 coding DNA: TGCGCCAGCAGCCAAGAGGCCAGTATGAACACTGAAGCTTTCTTT.

This clonotype has at least ten counts. The rearrangement links TRBV12-3 or TRBV12-4 to TRBJ2-5; weak D call: TRBD1 (5 bases). CDR3 size: 13 residues. The germline V and J ends were trimmed by 1 base and 5 bases, with 8 bases remaining between them. CDR3 sequence: CASSLGRAETQYF. CDR3 nucleotides: TGTGCCAGCAGTTTAGGCAGGGCTGAGACCCAGTACTTC.

The V call is TRBV27, the J call TRBJ2-7; TRBD2 matches at 10 bases. This CDR3 has 16 amino acids. The V gene end was trimmed by 5 bases and the J gene end by 2 bases; junction bases not matched to a gene: 9. Germline lookup yields CDR1 MNHEY and CDR2 SMNVEV (reference sequence). The CDR3 DNA reads TGTGCCAGCAGTAAGAAGGGCGGACTAGCGGCCTACGAGCAGTACTTC. Translation: CASSKKGGLAAYEQYF.

This clonotype was seen many times. The genes are TRBV11-2 and TRBJ1-1, with 7 bases identical to TRBD1. Losses at the gene ends were 6 bases for V and 5 bases for J; bases not matched to a gene: 9. The CDR3 extends over 14 amino acids. Germline CDR1 and CDR2: SGHAT and FQNNGV. CDR3 amino acids: CASRVIRGHTEAFF. CDR3 in DNA: TGTGCCAGCAGGGTTATAAGGGGGCATACTGAAGCTTTCTTT.

This clonotype was detected only a few times. The J gene is TRBJ2-5, the V gene TRBV15, with TRBD2 as a possible D gene (5 bases). The V gene lost 0 bases and the J gene lost 5 bases, with 13 bases spanning the gap. The CDR3 is 15 residues long. Germline assignment: CDR1 LNHNV and CDR2 YYDKDF (reference sequence). CDR3: CATSRDLASIETQYF. The DNA of the CDR3 is TGTGCCACCAGCAGAGATTTAGCTAGCATCGAGACCCAGTACTTC.

This clonotype was counted between two and nine times. The V call is TRBV12-3 or TRBV12-4, the J call TRBJ1-2, with D perhaps TRBD1 (5 bases). The CDR3 covers 14 residues. The ends were cut back, 2 bases at V and 8 bases at J, with 15 bases in the middle. CDR3 nucleotides: TGTGCCAGCAGTTTAAAGGGGTTTGATTTGGGCTACACCTTC. Amino acids: CASSLKGFDLGYTF.

Comment on this clonotype: A much larger clone lies one base from this, so it may be a read error. The chain carries TRBV25-1 and TRBJ2-2, with 8 bases matching TRBD1. The CDR3 has 16 residues. Germline loops: CDR1 MGHDK, CDR2 SYGVNS. The CDR3 DNA sequence: TGTGTCAGCAGTGGAATGGGACAGGAGAACACCGGGGAGCTGTTTTTT. Amino acids: CVSSGMGQENTGELFF. The whole variable domain, filled in from reference TRBV25-1 and TRBJ2-2, reads EADIYQTPRYLVIGTGKKITLECSQTMGHDKMYWYQQDPGMELHLIHYSYGVNSTEKGDLSSESTVSRIRTEHFPLTLESARPSHTSQYLCVSSGMGQENTGELFFGEGSRLTVL.

This clonotype was found many times. The chain uses TRBV4-3 and TRBJ2-5, with D tentatively TRBD1 (5 bases). This CDR3 spans 16 amino acids. Germline CDR1 is LGHNA and CDR2 is YSLEER. Between the trimmed V and J ends, which lost 0 bases and 1 base, there was a span of 12 bases. CDR3 residues: CASSQEGQGSQETQYF. The CDR3 DNA follows: TGCGCCAGCAGCCAAGAAGGTCAGGGCAGCCAAGAGACCCAGTACTTC.

This clonotype was counted many times. J is TRBJ1-2 and V is TRBV3-1, with D possibly matching TRBD1 (5 bases). Germline CDR1 reads LGHDT; CDR2 reads YNNKEL (reference sequence). V lost 5 bases to trimming and J lost 8 bases, with 15 bases between them. This CDR3 spans 13 amino acids. The CDR3: CASSASGRGGYTF. The CDR3 DNA reads TGTGCCAGCAGCGCTTCGGGGAGGGGAGGCTACACCTTC.

This clonotype was seen many times. The J gene is TRBJ2-7, the V gene TRBV6-1; the match to TRBD1 covers 8 bases. V was clipped by 5 bases and J by 3 bases; unmatched bases: 6. Germline CDR1 reads MNHNS; CDR2 reads SASEGT. There are 14 residues in the CDR3. The CDR3 DNA sequence: TGTGCCAGCAGTCAACCGACAGGGGTCTACGAGCAGTACTTC. Translated: CASSQPTGVYEQYF.

This clonotype was counted at least ten times. The V call is TRBV12-3 or TRBV12-4, the J call TRBJ1-1; 9 nucleotides agree with TRBD1. The junction had 9 bases not matched to a gene; V was cut back by 5 bases and J by 5 bases. The CDR3 runs to 15 residues. CDR3 in DNA: TGTGCCAGCAGTCCGAGACAGGGGGGGAGGACTGAAGCTTTCTTT. Protein sequence: CASSPRQGGRTEAFF.

This clonotype was seen ten or more times. This chain uses TRBV6-5 with TRBJ2-7, with unresolved D. Trimming cost V 7 bases and J 0 bases, with 16 bases left between them. Germline CDR1 and CDR2: MNHEY and SVGAGI. The CDR3 runs to 15 residues. This CDR3 is CASKLSSRSSYEQYF. The CDR3 coding sequence is TGTGCCAGCAAACTGTCCAGCCGCAGCTCCTACGAGCAGTACTTC.

This clonotype was observed many times. The J gene is TRBJ2-5, the V gene TRBV29-1, with 9 bases lining up with TRBD1. CDR3 length equals 12 residues. The germline V gene has CDR1 SQVTM and CDR2 ANQGSEA. J gave up 7 bases and V 7 bases, and 7 bases lay outside the gene matches. CDR3 nucleotide sequence: TGCAGCGGGGCACAGGGGGCACGGACCCAGTACTTC. Translation gives CSGAQGARTQYF.

The table lists this clonotype with many counts. The rearrangement joins TRBV6-1 to TRBJ2-2; D is ambiguous. CDR1 MNHNS and CDR2 SASEGT come from the germline V gene. The germline V and J ends were trimmed by 5 bases and 2 bases, with 6 bases remaining between them. The CDR3 loop spans 13 amino acids. CDR3 amino acids: CASSTTNTGELFF. CDR3 nucleotide sequence: TGTGCCAGCAGTACGACTAACACCGGGGAGCTGTTTTTT.

A single count supports this clonotype. The chain links TRBV10-1 to TRBJ2-7; D unresolved. This CDR3 contains 14 residues. Germline V gene lookup returns CDR1 WNHNN and CDR2 SYGVQD (reference sequence). V shed 5 bases and J shed 0 bases, with 11 bases lying between them. The CDR3 DNA sequence: TGCGCCAGCAGTCTAATGCCGAGCTCCTACGAGCAGTACTTC. This encodes CASSLMPSSYEQYF.

The gene calls are TRBV28 and TRBJ2-5; 7 bases are a match to TRBD1. Germline assignment: CDR1 MDHEN and CDR2 SYDVKM. The V gene end was trimmed by 6 bases and the J gene end by 7 bases; junction bases not matched to a gene: 11. This CDR3 is built from 14 residues. CDR3: CASRKEDRFVTQYF. The CDR3 coding sequence is TGTGCCAGCAGGAAGGAGGACAGGTTCGTGACCCAGTACTTC.

This clonotype turned up a few times. V and J are TRBV6-1 and TRBJ2-7, with 8 bases identical to TRBD2. V was pared by 7 bases and J by 4 bases, with 12 bases of the junction left unmatched. The CDR3 consists of 15 residues. Germline CDR1 MNHNS, CDR2 SASEGT. The CDR3 is CASTPLSGSRYEQYF. CDR3 DNA sequence: TGTGCCAGCACTCCCCTAAGCGGGAGTAGGTACGAGCAGTACTTC.

This clonotype was detected ten times or more. This chain connects TRBV6-5 to TRBJ2-7, with TRBD1 matching over 8 bases. CDR3 length: 14 residues. After removal of 6 bases from V and 7 bases from J, the junction contained 11 bases not matched to a gene. Germline V gene lookup returns CDR1 MNHEY and CDR2 SVGAGI. The CDR3 sequence is CASRNPGGTREQYF. In DNA form, the CDR3 reads TGTGCCAGCAGAAACCCAGGGGGCACGAGGGAGCAGTACTTC.

The rearrangement uses TRBV30 and TRBJ2-2; D remains ambiguous. V lost 2 bases and J lost 2, with 6 bases in between. The CDR3 sequence is 13 residues long. In germline, CDR1 is GTSNPN, CDR2 SVGIG (reference sequence). This CDR3 is CAWSPFNTGELFF. DNA for the CDR3: TGTGCCTGGAGTCCCTTCAACACCGGGGAGCTGTTTTTT.

This clonotype showed up many times. The rearrangement joins TRBV30 to TRBJ1-1, with D uncertain. Germline values: CDR1 GTSNPN, CDR2 SVGIG (reference sequence). This CDR3 spans 13 amino acids. V dropped 2 bases and J dropped 1 base, with 8 bases sitting between them. DNA of the CDR3: TGTGCCTGGAGTCTAGGCGGGAACACTGAAGCTTTCTTT. It translates to CAWSLGGNTEAFF.

The chain combines TRBV5-4 with TRBJ2-7, with D perhaps matching TRBD1 (6 bases). The CDR3 has 14 residues. Trimming took off 4 bases at V and 7 bases at J, with 18 bases between the two ends. CDR1 and CDR2 (germline): SGHNT, YYREEE (reference sequence). DNA for the CDR3: TGTGCCAGCAGCCCGCAGGGGATCCCTAAGGAGCAGTACTTC. Translated: CASSPQGIPKEQYF.

Notes on this clonotype: Germline is not matched at one junction end, which may reflect a read error. CDR3 in DNA: TGCGCCAGCAGTGAGCGGACAGGGGGCTACGAGCAGTACTTC. This gives the protein CASSERTGGYEQYF. The J gene is TRBJ2-7, the V gene TRBV6-1; 10 bases agree with TRBD1. The CDR3 is made up of 14 amino acids. In germline, CDR1 is MNHNS, CDR2 SASEGT.

This clonotype was picked up many times. V and J are TRBV6-5 and TRBJ1-3, with no clear D. Between the trimmed V and J ends, which lost 8 bases and 0 bases, there was a span of 8 bases. CDR1 and CDR2 (germline): MNHEY, SVGAGI. The CDR3 loop spans 13 amino acids. CDR3 in DNA: TGTGCCAGCTACTTGGGCTCTGGAAACACCATATATTTT. This encodes CASYLGSGNTIYF.

This clonotype appeared a few times. The conserved phenylalanine or tryptophan normally closing the CDR3 is absent here, so this likely arose from a read error. It is unclear where the CDR3 begins or ends on the DNA, so no DNA is shown, and the CDR3 is as TCRdb lists it. This rearrangement joins TRBV4-3 to TRBJ2-5; the tabulated D call, TRBD1, remains unverified against the DNA. From its first to its last residue, the CDR3 has 14 amino acids. Germline-derived CDR1 and CDR2 are LGHNA and YSLEER. CDR3 sequence: CASSPGTGEETQDY.